This TCR beta chain is from a study of T cell repertoires in cytomegalovirus infection. Study at large: Signatures in public TCR beta sequences pointed to both CMV infection and matching HLA type.

This clonotype was seen more than once but under ten times. Its matching antigen is unknown. This CDR3 region has 16 residues. CDR1 and CDR2 (germline): MNHEY, SVGEGT. Trimming shortened V by 5 bases and J by 4 bases, and 17 bases separated the two germline ends. Study observations and caveats: CMV carriers having the relevant HLA were flagged by cumulative public TCR beta family frequency. Dominating the ex vivo response were TCR beta clonotypes that were CMV-specific and HLA-C-restricted.

MiXCR, applied by TCRdb to the reads, yields one record per CDR3 protein. This table holds 680,000 or so distinct CDR3 sequences, around a third found once. Sequences were derived from cultured PBMCs, sampled from culture after CMV antigen stimulation. The chain recombines TRBV6-2 or TRBV6-3 with TRBJ2-2; D is unresolved. This sequence originates from a human donor in good health (CMV status not recorded). Some clones in this sample may be carry-over from other donors' samples. CDR3 in amino acids: CASSPRWAGPTGELFF. The CDR3 region has the DNA TGTGCCAGCAGTCCTAGATGGGCAGGACCCACCGGGGAGCTGTTTTTT.